The next 23 T cell receptor beta chains were all read from a single sample in a study of blood T cell repertoires in COVID-19. Produced via immunoSEQ multiplex PCR; TCRdb's table is partial and in-frame only. The sample carries around 150,000 clones, around 93% recorded once. Sequenced: peripheral blood. These receptors all stem from a man aged 25 to 40 with COVID-19, enrolled during active disease.

This chain connects TRBV6-6 to TRBJ1-6, with 7 nucleotides matching TRBD1. Trimming at V came to 10 bases and at J to 7 bases, leaving 13 bases not matched to a gene. CDR3 length: 15 residues. Germline loops: CDR1 MNHNY, CDR2 SVGAGI (reference sequence). CDR3 sequence: CATHNRQGANSPLHF. CDR3 coding DNA: TGTGCCACCCATAATCGACAGGGCGCCAATTCACCCCTCCACTTT.

The chain is built from TRBV27 and TRBJ2-3, with 9 bases aligning to TRBD2. This CDR3 spans 15 amino acids. V was clipped by 6 bases and J by 0 bases; unmatched bases: 4. Germline V gives CDR1 MNHEY, CDR2 SMNVEV (reference sequence). The CDR3 DNA sequence: TGTGCCAGCAGCCTTACTAGCGGGAGCACAGATACGCAGTATTTT. Its translation: CASSLTSGSTDTQYF.

The rearrangement links TRBV28 to TRBJ2-1, with D perhaps matching TRBD1 (5 bases). The V end lost 5 bases, the J end lost 7 bases, and 18 bases lay between the germline ends. This CDR3 is built from 15 residues. Germline lookup yields CDR1 MDHEN and CDR2 SYDVKM. The CDR3 nucleotides read TGTGCCAGCAGTCCCCGGGCAGGGTCCAAGAATGAGCAGTTCTTC. Protein sequence: CASSPRAGSKNEQFF.

This sequence joins TRBV28 and TRBJ1-5; 11 bases match TRBD1. Unmatched junction bases numbered 6, after V lost 7 bases and J lost 4 bases. This CDR3 has 15 residues. CDR1 and CDR2 from the germline V gene are MDHEN and SYDVKM. The CDR3 loop is CASTSGQGGNQPQHF. The CDR3 DNA follows: TGTGCCAGCACCTCGGGACAGGGGGGTAATCAGCCCCAGCATTTT.

The chain combines TRBV4-1 with TRBJ2-5; D unresolved. Germline lookup yields CDR1 MGHRA and CDR2 YSYEKL. The V gene lost 3 bases and the J gene lost 5 bases, with 10 bases spanning the gap. The CDR3 has 13 residues. The CDR3 region has the DNA TGCGCCAGCAGCCAGGCTGTATCGGAGACCCAGTACTTC. This translates into CASSQAVSETQYF.

This clone has a handful of counts. The rearrangement links TRBV24-1 to TRBJ2-2; TRBD1 matches 7 bases. The V gene's germline CDR1 is KGHDR and CDR2 SFDVKD. The CDR3 runs to 17 residues. Unmatched junction bases numbered 5, after V lost 0 bases and J lost 2 bases. The DNA for the CDR3 is TGTGCCACCAGTGATTTGCGCAGGGGGAGAAACACCGGGGAGCTGTTTTTT. This encodes CATSDLRRGRNTGELFF.

The chain couples TRBV5-6 to TRBJ2-3, with 10 bases aligning to TRBD1. CDR3 length equals 15 residues. Looked up from germline, CDR1 is SGHDT and CDR2 is YYEEEE. With V trimmed by 4 bases and J by 5 bases, 7 bases remained unmatched. The CDR3 coding sequence is TGTGCCAGCAGCACGGGACAGGGGCAGGGAGATACGCAGTATTTT. Protein product: CASSTGQGQGDTQYF.

This clone was detected a few times. J is TRBJ2-7 and V is TRBV7-2, with D hard to call. The CDR3 runs 13 residues. Germline V gene lookup returns CDR1 SGHTA and CDR2 FQGNSA. The V end was cut by 3 bases, the J end by 1 base, with 7 bases between. The CDR3 DNA is TGTGCCAGCAGCTTGGGCAAGTCCTACGAGCAGTACTTC. Its translation: CASSLGKSYEQYF.

V is TRBV7-2 and J is TRBJ1-4; no clear D. In germline, CDR1 is SGHTA, CDR2 FQGNSA. The CDR3 loop spans 14 amino acids. The germline V and J ends were trimmed by 2 bases and 8 bases, with 12 bases remaining between them. As DNA, the CDR3 is TGTGCCAGCAGCTTAAGCGGGAGGTCCGAAAAACTGTTTTTT. Translation: CASSLSGRSEKLFF. Combining the CDR3 with reference TRBV7-2 and TRBJ1-4 gives the whole variable domain GAGVSQSPSNKVTEKGKDVELRCDPISGHTALYWYRQSLGQGLEFLIYFQGNSAPDKSGLPSDRFSAERTGGSVSTLTIQRTQQEDSAVYLCASSLSGRSEKLFFGSGTQLSVL.

This clone was counted once. The rearrangement joins TRBV6-2 or TRBV6-3 to TRBJ1-2; TRBD1 matches at 7 bases. The V gene's germline CDR1 is MNHEY and CDR2 SVGEGT. CDR3 length equals 16 residues. V shed 4 bases, J shed 0 bases, and the junction held 8 bases outside the gene matches. CDR3 loop: CASSFTGTATNYGYTF. The CDR3 DNA reads as TGTGCCAGCAGTTTCACCGGGACAGCAACTAACTATGGCTACACCTTC.

This chain links TRBV3-1 (or the pseudogene TRBV3-2) with TRBJ2-6; the D is unclear. CDR1 is LGHDT and CDR2 is YNNKEL in the germline V gene (reference sequence). Trimming left V 1 base short and J 5 bases short, with 18 bases between. The CDR3 is made up of 18 amino acids. The CDR3 bases are TGTGCCAGCAGCCAAGCAAGAAACCTAAACTTGCGGGCCAACGTCCTGACTTTC. This sequence encodes CASSQARNLNLRANVLTF.

The chain has TRBV25-1 and TRBJ1-2; 7 bases match TRBD1. Germline trimming cut 4 bases from V and 3 bases from J; bases unmatched to any gene: 8. Germline V CDR1 and CDR2: MGHDK, SYGVNS. The CDR3 totals 15 residues. The CDR3 nucleotides are TGTGCCAGCAGTGGGCCCGACAGGGCCTACTATGGCTACACCTTC. This translates into CASSGPDRAYYGYTF.

The chain combines TRBV4-3 with TRBJ2-1; D is possibly TRBD1 (5 bases). Trimming took 0 bases from V and 3 from J, leaving 9 bases between them. CDR1 is LGHNA and CDR2 is YSLEER in the germline V gene. The CDR3 covers 15 residues. DNA for the CDR3: TGCGCCAGCAGCCAAGAGGGCAGGGTCTACAATGAGCAGTTCTTC. This translates into CASSQEGRVYNEQFF.

This rearrangement joins TRBV6-5 to TRBJ1-4; a possible D gene is TRBD1 (6 bases). V lost 5 bases and J 5 bases, leaving 12 bases between the germline ends. The CDR3 spans 14 residues. Per germline, CDR1 MNHEY and CDR2 SVGAGI. The chain's CDR3 is CASSRQVKNEKLFF. The DNA for the CDR3 is TGTGCCAGCAGTCGACAGGTGAAGAATGAAAAACTGTTTTTT.

The CDR3 DNA sequence: TGCGCCAGCAGCTTGGGAGCCTCGCATGGCTACACCTTC. It codes for CASSLGASHGYTF. This rearrangement joins TRBV5-1 to TRBJ1-2; D not certain. Trimming took off 0 bases at V and 6 bases at J, with 9 bases between the two ends. The CDR3 sequence is 13 residues long. Germline V lookup: CDR1 SGHRS, CDR2 YFSETQ.

The chain couples TRBV2 to TRBJ1-3; D call uncertain. V was pared by 1 base and J by 4 bases, with 8 bases between. There are 14 residues in the CDR3. Germline V gene lookup returns CDR1 SNHLY and CDR2 FYNNEI. The CDR3 is CASSEGTVGNTIYF. CDR3 in DNA: TGTGCCAGCAGTGAAGGCACGGTAGGAAACACCATATATTTT.

The chain is built from TRBV19 and TRBJ1-2; 11 bases are a match to TRBD1. The CDR3 sequence is 15 residues long. Unmatched junction bases numbered 6, after V lost 5 bases and J lost 4 bases. The germline V gene has CDR1 LNHDA and CDR2 SQIVND (reference sequence). The CDR3 DNA reads as TGTGCCAGTAGTCCACAGGACAGGGGGCCCTATGGCTACACCTTC. This gives the protein CASSPQDRGPYGYTF.

The chain joins TRBV27 to TRBJ2-1, with D maybe TRBD2 (5 bases). Germline CDR1 is MNHEY and CDR2 is SMNVEV (reference sequence). The CDR3 totals 14 residues. V shed 4 bases and J shed 3 bases, with 10 bases lying between them. In DNA form, the CDR3 reads TGTGCCAGCAGTTACGGCGGACTCTACAATGAGCAGTTCTTC. It codes for CASSYGGLYNEQFF.

The J gene is TRBJ1-5, the V gene TRBV15; D gene unclear. Germline V gene sequence: CDR1 LNHNV, CDR2 YYDKDF (reference sequence). Trimming left V 0 bases short and J 3 bases short, with 18 bases between. The CDR3 sequence is 18 residues long. As DNA, the CDR3 is TGTGCCACCAGCAGAGATAAGGTAAAGAGACAATACAATCAGCCCCAGCATTTT. It yields the protein CATSRDKVKRQYNQPQHF. The whole variable domain, remainder taken from reference TRBV15 and TRBJ1-5, is DAMVIQNPRYQVTQFGKPVTLSCSQTLNHNVMYWYQQKSSQAPKLLFHYYDKDFNNEADTPDNFQSRRPNTSFCFLDIRSPGLGDTAMYLCATSRDKVKRQYNQPQHFGDGTRLSIL.

V usage is TRBV12-5 and J usage is TRBJ1-3; 8 bases line up with TRBD1. Germline V CDR1 and CDR2: LGHNT, FRNRAP. This CDR3 contains 13 residues. The trim removed 7 bases at V and 5 bases at J, leaving 4 bases unmatched. The CDR3 sequence: CASARTGRNTIYF. The CDR3 DNA sequence: TGTGCTAGTGCCAGGACAGGGCGAAACACCATATATTTT.

A remark on this clone: Other DNA variants within this sample encode the same CDR3. The chain recombines TRBV4-2 with TRBJ2-3; TRBD2 matches at 10 bases. V lost 1 base and J lost 3; bases outside the gene matches: 4. CDR1 and CDR2 from the germline V gene are LGHNA and YNFKEQ. This CDR3 is built from 16 residues. In DNA, the CDR3 is TGTGCCAGCAGCCAAGCACTAGCGGGGATTACAGATACGCAGTATTTT. The encoded protein is CASSQALAGITDTQYF.

The rearrangement uses TRBV6-2 or TRBV6-3 and TRBJ2-2, with 8 bases identical to TRBD1. V trimming: 5 bases; J trimming: 6 bases; junction bases outside the gene matches: 14. Looked up from germline, CDR1 is MNHEY and CDR2 is SVGEGT. CDR3 length equals 17 residues. Here the CDR3 reads CASSPSRGLLRSGELFF. CDR3 DNA: TGTGCCAGCAGTCCATCCAGGGGGCTTCTGAGGTCCGGGGAGCTGTTTTTT.

V usage is TRBV5-4 and J usage is TRBJ2-7, with D tentatively TRBD1 (6 bases). CDR3 length: 13 residues. V was shortened by 1 base and J by 3 bases, with 8 bases between the two germline ends. Germline CDR1 reads SGHNT; CDR2 reads YYREEE (reference sequence). CDR3 region: CASSLQGYYEQYF. CDR3 DNA sequence: TGTGCCAGCAGCTTGCAGGGGTACTACGAGCAGTACTTC.